The clone carrying this TCR beta chain was detected only a few times. Profiled with immunoSEQ multiplex PCR; TCRdb holds only in-frame clones, not every one. Of more than 85,000 clones listed, less than 90% are singletons. This entry comes from a study of blood T cell repertoires in COVID-19. Study-level information: The United States, Italy and Spain provided the acute and convalescent COVID-19 samples.

Germline values: CDR1 SGHTA, CDR2 FQGNSA. The J segment lost 1 base and the V segment lost 5 bases, leaving 6 bases of the junction unmatched. CDR3 size: 15 residues. This clonotype was sampled from a man in his fifties or sixties with acute or convalescent COVID-19. Sequencing input: peripheral blood. J is TRBJ2-7 and V is TRBV7-2, with TRBD2 matching 9 bases. The CDR3 here is CASSDLAGASYEQYF. The CDR3 DNA follows: TGTGCCAGCAGCGACTTAGCGGGAGCGTCCTACGAGCAGTACTTC.